A selection of T cell receptor beta chains follows, all from one sample in a study of regulatory T cells in long-lasting Graves disease. TCRdb re-called the multiplex PCR reads through MiXCR, storing one row per CDR3 protein. Of a few hundred thousand distinct CDR3 sequences in the sample, more than 20% were seen once. Source: peripheral blood mononuclear cells (PBMCs), taken when the disease was refractory, from a patient treated with antithyroid drugs. Receptors were obtained from a female donor with Graves disease. The CDR3 runs from the conserved cysteine through the conserved F or W. Fields, in order: J gene, V gene, CDR3 protein.

>TRBJ2-7|TRBV29-1
CSVGQGSYEQYF
>TRBJ1-3|TRBV7-8
CASSSLSGGLGNTIYF
>TRBJ2-1|TRBV27
CASRAGENEQFF
>TRBJ2-1|TRBV10-1
CASASGSFEQFF
>TRBJ1-1|TRBV20-1
CSARPTLSAEAFF
>TRBJ2-2|TRBV10-3
CAIQTSGRDQSRITGELFF
>TRBJ2-3|TRBV11-2
CASFRETPSTDTQYF
>TRBJ2-7|TRBV7-9
CASSSRLDEQYF
>TRBJ2-2|TRBV5-6
CASSLGLAETGELFF
>TRBJ2-7|TRBV5-6
CASSSQGVGEQYF
>TRBJ2-5|TRBV5-4
CASSPRDIETQYF
>TRBJ2-7|TRBV28
CASSPSDSHEQYF
>TRBJ2-5|TRBV7-2
CASSQPPGQGETQYF
>TRBJ1-2|TRBV2
CASSGDGYTF
>TRBJ2-3|TRBV5-1
CASSVRDSRTDTQYF
>TRBJ1-5|TRBV12-3/TRBV12-4
CASSLEGTGYNQPQHF
>TRBJ1-4|TRBV6-1
CASSTAGGGKLFF
>TRBJ2-2|TRBV6-1
CASSPTSGSGTGELFF
>TRBJ2-2|TRBV13
CASSLRAATLNTGELFF
>TRBJ2-3|TRBV28
CASSLTSFGDTDTQYF
>TRBJ1-2|TRBV27
CASSLTGFGFYGYTF
>TRBJ2-3|TRBV19
CASTDSPGGPDTQYF
>TRBJ1-1|TRBV20-1
CSAVKGAEAFF
>TRBJ1-1|TRBV28
CASSFSGPNTEAFF
>TRBJ1-1|TRBV28
CASSLNYRGNTEAFF
>TRBJ2-7|TRBV13
CASSLSPGLAPDGEQYF
>TRBJ2-5|TRBV7-9
CASSLPYREETQYF
>TRBJ2-2|TRBV28
CASSEGGAGELFF
>TRBJ1-2|TRBV5-6
CASSTGTANYGYTF
>TRBJ1-4|TRBV7-8
CASSLGGVPNEKLFF
>TRBJ1-5|TRBV28
CASSLASSGNQPQHF
>TRBJ2-7|TRBV30
CAWTQGSYEQYF
>TRBJ2-7|TRBV19
CASSIAAGAWDEQYF
>TRBJ2-7|TRBV30
CAWSKSGLYEQYF
>TRBJ2-3|TRBV5-1
CASSVSGVPGNTQYF
>TRBJ2-1|TRBV2
CASSELTGSSYNEQFF
>TRBJ1-6|TRBV27
CASSLRTGDTYNSPLHF
>TRBJ1-4|TRBV10-2
CASSEQGFREKLFF
>TRBJ2-5|TRBV7-2
CASSRGPRETQYF
>TRBJ2-7|TRBV27
CASSLFGGDYEQYF
>TRBJ1-1|TRBV27
CASSPGPRLWAFF
>TRBJ2-7|TRBV28
CASSLWGASYEQYF
>TRBJ1-1|TRBV6-5
CASSYFPGQGIWNTEAFF
>TRBJ2-5|TRBV24-1
CATSDLRDPVGTQYF
>TRBJ2-7|TRBV7-9
CASSFLAGGGFSYEQYF
>TRBJ1-5|TRBV10-3
CAIRHGTGLSNQPQHF
>TRBJ1-5|TRBV6-5
CASSYLADNNQPQHF
>TRBJ1-1|TRBV29-1
CSYGTAHTEAFF
>TRBJ1-4|TRBV5-8
CASSLQGISPNEKLFF
>TRBJ2-5|TRBV30
CAWIRGAQETQYF